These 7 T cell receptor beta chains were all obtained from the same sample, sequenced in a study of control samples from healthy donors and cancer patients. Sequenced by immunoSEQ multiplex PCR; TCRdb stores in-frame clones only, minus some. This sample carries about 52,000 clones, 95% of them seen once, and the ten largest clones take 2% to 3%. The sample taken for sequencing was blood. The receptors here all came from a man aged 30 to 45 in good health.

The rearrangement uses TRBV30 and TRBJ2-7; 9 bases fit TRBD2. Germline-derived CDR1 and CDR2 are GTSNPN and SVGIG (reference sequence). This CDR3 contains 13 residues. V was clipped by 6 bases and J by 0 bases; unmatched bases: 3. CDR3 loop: CACVAGVSYEQYF. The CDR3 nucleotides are TGTGCCTGCGTAGCGGGGGTCTCCTACGAGCAGTACTTC. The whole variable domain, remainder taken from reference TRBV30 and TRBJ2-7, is SQTIHQWPATLVQPVGSPLSLECTVEGTSNPNLYWYRQAAGRGLQLLFYSVGIGQISSEVPQNLSASRPQDRQFILSSKKLLLSDSGFYLCACVAGVSYEQYFGPGTRLTVT.

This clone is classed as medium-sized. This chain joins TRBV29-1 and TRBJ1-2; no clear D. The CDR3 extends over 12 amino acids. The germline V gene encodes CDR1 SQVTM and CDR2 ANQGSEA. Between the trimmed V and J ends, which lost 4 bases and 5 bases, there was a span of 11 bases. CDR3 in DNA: TGCAGCGTTGGGGAGGGATTGTATGGCTACACCTTC. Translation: CSVGEGLYGYTF.

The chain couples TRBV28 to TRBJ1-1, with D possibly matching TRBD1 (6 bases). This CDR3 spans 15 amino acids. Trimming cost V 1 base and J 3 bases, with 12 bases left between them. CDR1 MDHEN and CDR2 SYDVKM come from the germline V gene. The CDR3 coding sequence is TGTGCCAGCAGTTTATCGGGGGCTCGGGACACTGAAGCTTTCTTT. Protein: CASSLSGARDTEAFF.

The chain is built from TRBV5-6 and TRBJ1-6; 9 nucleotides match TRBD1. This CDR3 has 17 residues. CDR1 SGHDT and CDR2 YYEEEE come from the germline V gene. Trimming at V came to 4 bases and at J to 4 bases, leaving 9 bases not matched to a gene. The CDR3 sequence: CASSRWTGDTYNSPLHF. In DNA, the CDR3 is TGTGCCAGCAGCCGGTGGACAGGGGATACTTATAATTCACCCCTCCACTTT.

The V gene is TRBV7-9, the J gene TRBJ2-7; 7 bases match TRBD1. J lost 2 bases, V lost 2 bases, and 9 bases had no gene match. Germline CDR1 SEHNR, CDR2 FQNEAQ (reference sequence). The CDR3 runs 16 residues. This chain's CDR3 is CASSLPRQGSPYEQYF. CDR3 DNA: TGTGCCAGCAGCTTACCCCGACAGGGTAGCCCCTACGAGCAGTACTTC.

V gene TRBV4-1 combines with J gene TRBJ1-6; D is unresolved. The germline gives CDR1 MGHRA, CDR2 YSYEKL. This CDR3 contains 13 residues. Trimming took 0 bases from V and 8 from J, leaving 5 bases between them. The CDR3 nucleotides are TGCGCCAGCAGCCAAGAGGCGGATTCACCCCTCCACTTT. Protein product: CASSQEADSPLHF.

The CDR3 DNA is TGTGCCTGGAGTGTAGGCACGAACTATGGCTACACCTTC. Residues: CAWSVGTNYGYTF. J is TRBJ1-2 and V is TRBV30, with D hard to call. Trimming shortened V by 0 bases and J by 2 bases, and 7 bases separated the two germline ends. Per germline, CDR1 GTSNPN and CDR2 SVGIG (reference sequence). The CDR3 sequence is 13 residues long. Drawing the rest from reference TRBV30 and TRBJ1-2, the complete variable domain is SQTIHQWPATLVQPVGSPLSLECTVEGTSNPNLYWYRQAAGRGLQLLFYSVGIGQISSEVPQNLSASRPQDRQFILSSKKLLLSDSGFYLCAWSVGTNYGYTFGSGTRLTVV.